This TCR beta chain derives from a study of T cells expressing NK-cell markers. On the study more broadly: Sorted CD3+CD56+NKG2C+, CD3+CD56+NKG2C- and CD3+CD56-NKG2C+ T-cell subsets were beta-chain profiled.

In the case of this clonotype: Its matching antigen is unknown.

TCR beta cDNA was made by 5'RACE template switching with UMIs. TCRdb re-called the 5' RACE reads; one entry per CDR3 protein, DNA not given. In all, the sample yields around 280,000 distinct CDR3 sequences. Points from the study as a whole: Uncertainty persisted over the HCMV specificity of expanded NKG2C+ T cell clones.

Per the germline V gene, CDR1 is SGHVS and CDR2 is FNYEAQ. The CDR3 sequence is 16 residues long. Input material: blood T cells: a sorted CD56 or NKG2C T cell subset, CD4+ or CD8+ T cells, or bulk PBMC T cells (not recorded which). The TCR originated in a young man in good health. V is TRBV7-6 and J is TRBJ2-1. CDR3 residues: CASSHLSGTSYNEQFF.